This TCR beta chain appears in the sequencing data of a study of blood T cell repertoires in COVID-19. Study at large: PBMCs, B-cell-depleted T cells, or T cells provided the cDNA or gDNA that made up the material.

Original methodology: For nucleated cells, counts were estimated from reference gene primer amplification. Sequencing was performed with immunoSEQ multiplex PCR; in TCRdb, only in-frame clones are kept and a portion is missing. Clone size and the V and J calls come from that table; the DNA yielded D and trimming. The sample holds some 200,000 clones; approximately 90% are singletons and the top ten take over 4.5%. CDR1 and CDR2 (germline): SGHTS, YDEGEE. Unmatched junction bases numbered 5, after V lost 0 bases and J lost 7 bases. The CDR3 is 15 amino acids. The chain recombines TRBV5-8 with TRBJ2-2; 8 bases match TRBD1. The sequence was obtained from a man older than 75 with acute or convalescent COVID-19. The sequenced sample was peripheral blood. The CDR3 protein is CASSLDGQGNGELFF. DNA of the CDR3: TGTGCCAGCAGCTTGGATGGACAGGGTAACGGGGAGCTGTTTTTT.